This T cell receptor (beta chain) was observed in a study of blood T cell repertoires in COVID-19. Study in general: Acute and convalescent COVID-19 specimens originated in the United States, Italy and Spain. T cells, B-cell-depleted T cells, or PBMCs supplied cDNA or gDNA.

As processed by the authors: Amplifying reference gene primers gave estimates of nucleated cell counts. Method: immunoSEQ multiplex PCR; TCRdb's copy keeps in-frame clones and lacks some. V, J and clone size derive from that table, while D and trimming were established from the DNA sequence. Among over 200,000 clones, around 82% were seen once, and the ten largest hold 4.4%. The germline V gene has CDR1 LGHDT and CDR2 YNNKEL (reference sequence). V shed 4 bases and J 8 bases; nucleotides not matched to a gene: 13. The CDR3 runs 15 residues. This TCR was recovered from a man between 50 and 59 years old with active or convalescent COVID-19. The chain couples TRBV3-1 (or the pseudogene TRBV3-2) to TRBJ1-1; 7 positions match TRBD1. The sample was peripheral blood. Here the CDR3 DNA reads TGTGCCAGCAGCCCTACTTCAAGAGACAGGGTGGAAGCTTTCTTT. This codes for CASSPTSRDRVEAFF.